Each of the 25 T cell receptor beta chains below was sequenced from the same sample in a study of blood T cell repertoires in COVID-19. The data were produced by immunoSEQ multiplex PCR, yet TCRdb's version contains in-frame clones alone and is incomplete. Here the sample spans 95,000 to 150,000 clones, about 74% being singletons. Sequenced input: peripheral blood. These receptor sequences come from a man aged 55 to 70 with acute or convalescent COVID-19.

V usage is TRBV5-1 and J usage is TRBJ1-1, with a tentative D call TRBD1 (5 bases). Germline V gives CDR1 SGHRS, CDR2 YFSETQ. This CDR3 comprises 14 residues. Trimming shortened V by 1 base and J by 2 bases, and 9 bases separated the two germline ends. The CDR3 nucleotides read TGCGCCAGCAGCTTGCTAGGGGATAACACTGAAGCTTTCTTT. Translating gives CASSLLGDNTEAFF. Full variable domain (rest looked up from reference TRBV5-1 and TRBJ1-1): KAGVTQTPRYLIKTRGQQVTLSCSPISGHRSVSWYQQTPGQGLQFLFEYFSETQRNKGNFPGRFSGRQFSNSRSEMNVSTLELGDSALYLCASSLLGDNTEAFFGQGTRLTVV.

This sequence joins TRBV23-1 and TRBJ1-2; D not resolved. TRBV23-1 is identified as an open reading frame with a role that is uncertain. Trimming removed 0 bases from V and 0 bases from J, with 8 bases in between. This CDR3 spans 15 amino acids. The CDR3, as DNA: TGCGCCAGCAGTCAATCGTTCAGGTCTAACTATGGCTACACCTTC. This sequence encodes CASSQSFRSNYGYTF.

V usage is TRBV14 and J usage is TRBJ2-7; 10 nucleotides line up with TRBD2. V trimming: 4 bases; J trimming: 2 bases; junction bases outside the gene matches: 17. Germline assignment: CDR1 SGHDN and CDR2 FVKESK. This CDR3 has 19 amino acids. The chain's CDR3 is CASSLLLGSGGLGPYEQYF. The CDR3 DNA reads as TGTGCCAGCAGCCTCCTCCTTGGTAGCGGGGGGCTGGGGCCCTACGAGCAGTACTTC.

V usage is TRBV20-1 and J usage is TRBJ2-7; 9 nucleotides align to TRBD2. The CDR3 contains 14 residues. Germline-derived CDR1 and CDR2 are DFQATT and SNEGSKA (reference sequence). The ends lost 3 bases at V and 4 bases at J; junction bases unmatched: 7. Written as DNA, the CDR3 is TGCAGTGCTAGTTCCGCTAGCGGGGCATACGAGCAGTACTTC. It specifies CSASSASGAYEQYF.

The chain uses TRBV10-2 and TRBJ2-7; D is perhaps TRBD2 (5 bases). Germline V gene data show CDR1 as WSHSY and CDR2 as SAAADI. This CDR3 has 12 amino acids. The V and J ends lost 7 bases and 7 bases respectively, with 14 bases between them. The CDR3 sequence: CASNGPTGEQYF. CDR3 sequence (DNA): TGCGCCAGCAACGGACCTACGGGGGAGCAGTACTTC.

The chain employs TRBV11-2 and TRBJ2-2, with 10 nucleotides matching TRBD2. Germline V gene sequence: CDR1 SGHAT, CDR2 FQNNGV. The length of the CDR3 is 14 residues. J gave up 6 bases and V 4 bases, and 2 bases lay outside the gene matches. The CDR3 sequence: CASSSSGGAGELFF. CDR3 sequence (DNA): TGTGCCAGCAGCTCAAGCGGGGGGGCCGGGGAGCTGTTTTTT.

V usage is TRBV24-1 and J usage is TRBJ2-7, with 7 nucleotides matching TRBD2. In germline, CDR1 is KGHDR, CDR2 SFDVKD. The ends lost 4 bases at V and 6 bases at J; junction bases unmatched: 2. The CDR3 sequence is 12 residues long. CDR3: CATSDGTIEQYF. The CDR3 DNA reads as TGTGCCACCAGTGACGGGACTATCGAGCAGTACTTC.

The chain recombines TRBV4-1 with TRBJ2-2; 8 positions agree with TRBD1. The V gene's germline CDR1 is MGHRA and CDR2 YSYEKL. J gave up 5 bases and V 4 bases, and 9 bases lay outside the gene matches. CDR3 length equals 16 residues. DNA for the CDR3: TGCGCCAGCAGCCTCCCCAGGACAGGGCTTACCGGGGAGCTGTTTTTT. Translating it yields CASSLPRTGLTGELFF.

This clone was picked up one time. V and J are TRBV12-3 or TRBV12-4 and TRBJ1-1; D ambiguous. The CDR3 sequence is 11 residues long. Trimming shortened V by 8 bases and J by 6 bases, and 10 bases separated the two germline ends. CDR3 DNA sequence: TGTGCCAGCCGTTATGTCGCTGAAGCTTTCTTT. Residues: CASRYVAEAFF.

This sequence joins TRBV5-8 and TRBJ1-5, with 9 bases fitting TRBD1. Germline V gene data show CDR1 as SGHTS and CDR2 as YDEGEE. V was clipped by 7 bases and J by 7 bases; unmatched bases: 9. This CDR3 region has 14 residues. DNA of the CDR3: TGTGCCAGCGTACACAGGGGGCATAGCCAGCCCCAGCATTTT. Protein product: CASVHRGHSQPQHF. Drawing the rest from reference TRBV5-8 and TRBJ1-5, the complete variable domain is EAGVTQSPTHLIKTRGQQATLRCSPISGHTSVYWYQQALGLGLQFLLWYDEGEERNRGNFPPRFSGRQFPNYSSELNVNALELEDSALYLCASVHRGHSQPQHFGDGTRLSIL.

This chain joins TRBV24-1 and TRBJ2-6; D unclear. Germline V lookup: CDR1 KGHDR, CDR2 SFDVKD. V shed 4 bases and J shed 0 bases, with 6 bases lying between them. The CDR3 has 15 residues. This CDR3 is CATSDPHSGANVLTF. In nucleotides, the CDR3 is TGTGCCACCAGTGACCCACACTCTGGGGCCAACGTCCTGACTTTC.

The chain uses TRBV5-6 and TRBJ2-7; 8 bases are shared with TRBD2. Germline CDR1 SGHDT, CDR2 YYEEEE. The V segment lost 2 bases and the J segment 3 bases; nucleotides outside the gene matches: 1. The CDR3 runs 13 residues. The CDR3 loop is CASSFGGVYEQYF. In nucleotides, the CDR3 is TGTGCCAGCAGCTTCGGGGGGGTCTACGAGCAGTACTTC.

The J gene is TRBJ1-6, the V gene TRBV5-4; the match to TRBD1 covers 9 bases. CDR3 size: 14 residues. Per germline, CDR1 SGHNT and CDR2 YYREEE (reference sequence). V trimming: 0 bases; J trimming: 10 bases; junction bases outside the gene matches: 2. CDR3 region: CASSLGQGESPLHF. The CDR3 DNA is TGTGCCAGCAGCTTGGGACAGGGGGAGTCACCCCTCCACTTT.

The chain links TRBV6-9 to TRBJ1-2, with no clear D. CDR3 size: 14 residues. V lost 3 bases to trimming and J lost 4 bases, with 12 bases between them. Germline values: CDR1 MNHGY, CDR2 SVAAGI. CDR3: CASSYMEETYGYTF. The CDR3 DNA reads as TGTGCCAGCAGTTACATGGAGGAGACCTATGGCTACACCTTC.

V and J are TRBV19 and TRBJ1-2, with D hard to call. Germline lookup yields CDR1 LNHDA and CDR2 SQIVND (reference sequence). Trimming stripped 5 bases from V and 7 bases from J, with 11 bases between. This CDR3 has 12 amino acids. The CDR3 loop reads CASSESIRGYTF. For the CDR3, the DNA is TGTGCCAGTAGTGAGTCCATTCGTGGCTACACCTTC.

The V gene is TRBV6-6, the J gene TRBJ1-2, with 9 nucleotides matching TRBD1. J gave up 10 bases and V 2 bases, and 8 bases lay outside the gene matches. This CDR3 is built from 14 residues. CDR1 is MNHNY, CDR2 SVGAGI, per germline (reference sequence). The CDR3 protein is CASSYRGQGTDYTF. CDR3 nucleotides: TGTGCCAGCAGTTACCGGGGACAGGGAACGGACTACACCTTC.

The chain employs TRBV20-1 and TRBJ2-7; no definite D call. V lost 3 bases and J 4 bases, leaving 10 bases between the germline ends. Germline V CDR1 and CDR2: DFQATT, SNEGSKA (reference sequence). The CDR3 covers 12 residues. The CDR3 loop reads CSASHPNYEQYF. The DNA of the CDR3 is TGCAGTGCTAGTCACCCTAATTACGAGCAGTACTTC.

This chain uses TRBV6-5 with TRBJ2-3; D is perhaps TRBD2 (6 bases). CDR3 size: 12 residues. V was pared by 5 bases and J by 9 bases, with 12 bases between. Looked up from germline, CDR1 is MNHEY and CDR2 is SVGAGI. This CDR3 is CASSNQEGTQYF. The CDR3 region has the DNA TGTGCCAGCAGTAACCAGGAGGGCACGCAGTATTTT.

This clone was counted between two and nine times. The chain couples TRBV7-9 to TRBJ2-5; D might be TRBD2 (6 bases). V was shortened by 3 bases and J by 4 bases, with 18 bases between the two germline ends. This CDR3 comprises 16 residues. Germline V gives CDR1 SEHNR, CDR2 FQNEAQ (reference sequence). The CDR3 loop is CASSFWGSGRPETQYF. CDR3 bases: TGTGCCAGCAGCTTTTGGGGTAGCGGACGCCCAGAGACCCAGTACTTC.

V is TRBV29-1 and J is TRBJ1-2; D is unresolved. V shed 4 bases and J shed 8 bases, with 14 bases lying between them. CDR3 size: 12 residues. The germline CDR1 and CDR2 sequences are SQVTM and ANQGSEA. The CDR3 DNA reads as TGCAGCGTTGCGACGGAGCTTCGCGGCTACACCTTC. It codes for CSVATELRGYTF.

The chain links TRBV18 to TRBJ2-3, with D perhaps TRBD2 (6 bases). The CDR3 runs to 15 residues. Germline lookup yields CDR1 KGHSH and CDR2 LQKENI. Trimming cost V 1 base and J 8 bases, with 16 bases left between them. CDR3 residues: CASSPQEGSGVTQYF. The CDR3 DNA reads TGTGCCAGCTCACCACAGGAGGGATCGGGAGTTACGCAGTATTTT.

V usage is TRBV30 and J usage is TRBJ1-5; 10 positions agree with TRBD1. Germline CDR1 GTSNPN, CDR2 SVGIG (reference sequence). Trimming removed 2 bases from V and 7 bases from J; junction bases left unmatched: 8. There are 15 residues in the CDR3. The CDR3 loop reads CAWSFGGTGEQPQHF. In DNA, the CDR3 is TGTGCCTGGAGTTTTGGAGGGACAGGGGAACAGCCCCAGCATTTT.

Here the CDR3 reads CASSQGQVPTEAFF. DNA of the CDR3: TGTGCCAGCAGCCAAGGACAGGTCCCAACTGAAGCTTTCTTT. This rearrangement joins TRBV2 to TRBJ1-1, with 7 bases aligning to TRBD1. Germline CDR1 SNHLY, CDR2 FYNNEI. The junction had 9 bases not matched to a gene; V was cut back by 6 bases and J by 5 bases. The CDR3 covers 14 residues.

This chain uses TRBV7-9 with TRBJ1-4; 7 nucleotides line up with TRBD1. V gave up 0 bases and J gave up 4 bases; unmatched junction bases: 5. The germline V gene has CDR1 SEHNR and CDR2 FQNEAQ (reference sequence). CDR3 length: 16 amino acids. CDR3 nucleotide sequence: TGTGCCAGCAGCTTAGCGCCGACAGGGCTTAATGAAAAACTGTTTTTT. Encoded protein: CASSLAPTGLNEKLFF.

V usage is TRBV5-5 and J usage is TRBJ2-3; tentative D call: TRBD1 (5 bases). CDR1 SGHKS and CDR2 YYEKEE come from the germline V gene (reference sequence). V was cut by 0 bases and J by 2 bases, with 7 bases left in between. This CDR3 is 14 amino acids long. The CDR3 loop is CASSLEQDTDTQYF. The CDR3 nucleotides are TGTGCCAGCAGCTTGGAACAGGACACAGATACGCAGTATTTT.